The 16 T cell receptor beta chains in this list originate from one sample, sequenced in a study of cytomegalovirus exposure and HLA in healthy donors. The PCR had 60 Vbeta and 13 Jbeta primers. Sequenced by immunoSEQ multiplex PCR; TCRdb stores in-frame clones only, minus some. The table shows about 130,000 clones, with over 65% occurring only once. The sample taken for sequencing was PBMCs. These receptors came from a man aged 50 to 59 in good health and CMV-seronegative.

The V and J genes are TRBV2 and TRBJ2-7; TRBD2 matches 8 bases. Trimming at V came to 7 bases and at J to 4 bases, leaving 6 bases not matched to a gene. CDR1 and CDR2 from the germline V gene are SNHLY and FYNNEI. The CDR3 totals 13 residues. CDR3 protein: CASTKGLGYEQYF. DNA of the CDR3: TGTGCCAGCACCAAGGGACTAGGTTACGAGCAGTACTTC.

This rearrangement joins TRBV9 to TRBJ2-3, with D perhaps TRBD2 (7 bases). CDR1 SGDLS and CDR2 YYNGEE come from the germline V gene. The CDR3 is made up of 17 amino acids. The V and J ends lost 0 bases and 5 bases respectively, with 19 bases between them. The chain's CDR3 is CASSVAVGGAFIDTQYF. In nucleotides, the CDR3 is TGTGCCAGCAGCGTAGCTGTGGGGGGGGCGTTTATAGATACGCAGTATTTT.

This sequence joins TRBV4-2 and TRBJ1-1, with 7 bases that match TRBD1. From germline, CDR1 is LGHNA and CDR2 YNFKEQ. The CDR3 is 16 residues long. V shed 3 bases and J 1 base; nucleotides not matched to a gene: 8. This CDR3 reads CASSQSQGDPNTEAFF. The CDR3 DNA reads as TGTGCCAGCAGCCAGAGCCAGGGGGACCCGAACACTGAAGCTTTCTTT.

V and J are TRBV2 and TRBJ1-1; D is possibly TRBD1 (5 bases). The germline V gene encodes CDR1 SNHLY and CDR2 FYNNEI. V lost 6 bases and J lost 2, with 10 bases in between. The CDR3 sequence is 13 residues long. This chain's CDR3 is CASSPTANTEAFF. The CDR3 DNA sequence: TGTGCCAGCAGCCCGACAGCTAACACTGAAGCTTTCTTT.

This chain uses TRBV19 with TRBJ2-3; tentative D call: TRBD2 (6 bases). V dropped 4 bases and J dropped 2 bases, with 13 bases sitting between them. Germline V lookup: CDR1 LNHDA, CDR2 SQIVND (reference sequence). The CDR3 is made up of 15 amino acids. The CDR3 spells CASSRGDGDTDTQYF. The CDR3, as DNA: TGTGCCAGTAGTAGGGGGGACGGGGACACAGATACGCAGTATTTT.

The table lists this clone with a few counts. The rearrangement links TRBV2 to TRBJ2-7; D is uncertain. The CDR3 consists of 11 residues. Between the trimmed V and J ends, which lost 5 bases and 6 bases, there was a span of 8 bases. The germline gives CDR1 SNHLY, CDR2 FYNNEI. The CDR3 DNA reads TGTGCCAGCAGTAACACACGCGAGCAGTACTTC. This sequence encodes CASSNTREQYF.

The CDR3 bases are TGCGCCATCTCCTCGGGACAGCCTACCGGGGAGCTGTTTTTT. Translation gives CAISSGQPTGELFF. The J gene is TRBJ2-2, the V gene TRBV5-1; 7 bases line up with TRBD1. The junction had 10 bases not matched to a gene; V was cut back by 9 bases and J by 5 bases. The CDR3 is 14 residues long. Germline CDR1 reads SGHRS; CDR2 reads YFSETQ.

V and J are TRBV11-3 and TRBJ2-3, with 7 bases aligning to TRBD2. The CDR3 has 16 residues. Germline V lookup: CDR1 SGHNT, CDR2 YENEEA. After removal of 3 bases from V and 0 bases from J, the junction contained 6 bases not matched to a gene. As DNA, the CDR3 is TGTGCCAGCAGCTTGGGGGGGAGCTCTAGCACAGATACGCAGTATTTT. Protein product: CASSLGGSSSTDTQYF. The variable domain in full, completed from reference TRBV11-3 and TRBJ2-3, reads EAGVVQSPRYKIIEKKQPVAFWCNPISGHNTLYWYLQNLGQGPELLIRYENEEAVDDSQLPKDRFSAERLKGVDSTLKIQPAELGDSAVYLCASSLGGSSSTDTQYFGPGTRLTVL.

The V and J genes are TRBV7-6 and TRBJ2-3; TRBD1 matches at 8 bases. The germline V gene encodes CDR1 SGHVS and CDR2 FNYEAQ. This CDR3 is built from 15 residues. Germline trimming cut 4 bases from V and 0 bases from J; bases unmatched to any gene: 3. CDR3 residues: CASSSTGGSTDTQYF. CDR3 nucleotides: TGTGCCAGCAGCTCTACAGGGGGAAGCACAGATACGCAGTATTTT.

The chain couples TRBV18 to TRBJ1-3; 9 bases map to TRBD1. CDR1 is KGHSH, CDR2 LQKENI, per germline. The J segment lost 2 bases and the V segment lost 3 bases, leaving 5 bases of the junction unmatched. The CDR3 covers 16 residues. The DNA for the CDR3 is TGTGCCAGCTCACCGAGGGACAGGGTAACTGGAAACACCATATATTTT. Encoded protein: CASSPRDRVTGNTIYF.

CDR3 coding DNA: TGTGCCAGCAGCTACCCGGGACAGGGGTCTAATGAAAAACTGTTTTTT. This codes for CASSYPGQGSNEKLFF. The chain has TRBV7-9 and TRBJ1-4; 10 bases align to TRBD1. The J segment lost 3 bases and the V segment lost 4 bases, leaving 5 bases of the junction unmatched. This CDR3 has 16 residues. From germline, CDR1 is SEHNR and CDR2 FQNEAQ (reference sequence).

This chain links TRBV7-6 with TRBJ2-3; D is possibly TRBD2 (7 bases). CDR3 length equals 16 residues. V shed 5 bases and J shed 5 bases, with 20 bases lying between them. Germline V CDR1 and CDR2: SGHVS, FNYEAQ. The CDR3 region is CASSLGSRGGRDTQYF. Here the CDR3 DNA reads TGTGCCAGCAGCCTTGGCAGTAGGGGGGGCAGAGATACGCAGTATTTT.

Only one count was recorded for this clone. The J gene is TRBJ2-5, the V gene TRBV4-1; 9 nucleotides agree with TRBD1. Gene TRBJ2-7 matches the end of the DNA better, so the J call may be wrong. The CDR3 contains 16 residues. Germline assignment: CDR1 MGHRA and CDR2 YSYEKL. In DNA form, the CDR3 reads TGCGCCAGCAGCCAAGGACAGGGGGTGATCTCCTACGAGCAGTACTTC. Amino acids: CASSQGQGVISYEQYF.

The rearrangement joins TRBV19 to TRBJ1-2; D is unresolved. The germline gives CDR1 LNHDA, CDR2 SQIVND (reference sequence). The CDR3 length is 11 residues. V was trimmed by 7 bases and J by 12 bases, leaving 15 bases between them. CDR3 nucleotide sequence: TGTGCCAGTATGTTACAAGAAGAACACACCTTC. This translates into CASMLQEEHTF.

This sequence joins TRBV4-1 and TRBJ2-5, with TRBD2 identical over 7 bases. The DNA end is more similar to TRBJ2-7, so the J call may be wrong. CDR1 MGHRA and CDR2 YSYEKL come from the germline V gene. This CDR3 is 15 amino acids long. CDR3 nucleotides: TGCGCCAGCAGCCAAGATACTAGCGAGGCCTACGAGCAGTACTTC. This codes for CASSQDTSEAYEQYF.

The J gene is TRBJ1-2, the V gene TRBV5-6; 7 bases line up with TRBD1. Per germline, CDR1 SGHDT and CDR2 YYEEEE. The CDR3 consists of 15 residues. V shed 4 bases, J shed 4 bases, and the junction held 10 bases outside the gene matches. CDR3 amino acids: CASSPIGTDTYGYTF. The CDR3 DNA sequence: TGTGCCAGCAGCCCGATTGGGACAGACACCTATGGCTACACCTTC.